This T cell receptor beta chain was profiled in a study of metastatic and nonmetastatic thyroid tumors. Turning to the study itself: It was across blood and tumor or nodule tissue from malignant and benign thyroid patients that repertoires were compared. Study-level points and caveats: Malignant tumors reportedly showed significantly higher TCR beta diversity than benign nodules in both blood and tumor.

Methods used by the authors: In papillary thyroid cancer, a distant-metastasis classifier was built using CDR3 differences across clinicopathological groups. Via MiXCR, TCRdb re-called the PCR reads. For this entry, the V and J calls and clone size follow TCRdb and not the study's own pipeline. Of 22,000 or so clones detected, about 20% appear once; the ten largest clones hold around a quarter. Treatment of any kind had been given to no patient before thyroid surgery. This clone was seen many times. Its antigen is unidentified. Sequenced material: blood. The sequence came from a female donor with papillary thyroid cancer or a benign thyroid nodule (not recorded which). Some clones in this sample may be carry-over from other donors' samples.

CDR3 residues: CASRTGVQSRVWEKLFF. For the CDR3, the DNA is TGTGCCAGCAGGACTGGGGTACAGAGTCGAGTATGGGAAAAACTGTTTTTT. This chain links TRBV28 with TRBJ1-4; no clear D. Germline V gene data show CDR1 as MDHEN and CDR2 as SYDVKM. V was shortened by 6 bases and J by 8 bases, with 25 bases between the two germline ends. The length of the CDR3 is 17 residues.